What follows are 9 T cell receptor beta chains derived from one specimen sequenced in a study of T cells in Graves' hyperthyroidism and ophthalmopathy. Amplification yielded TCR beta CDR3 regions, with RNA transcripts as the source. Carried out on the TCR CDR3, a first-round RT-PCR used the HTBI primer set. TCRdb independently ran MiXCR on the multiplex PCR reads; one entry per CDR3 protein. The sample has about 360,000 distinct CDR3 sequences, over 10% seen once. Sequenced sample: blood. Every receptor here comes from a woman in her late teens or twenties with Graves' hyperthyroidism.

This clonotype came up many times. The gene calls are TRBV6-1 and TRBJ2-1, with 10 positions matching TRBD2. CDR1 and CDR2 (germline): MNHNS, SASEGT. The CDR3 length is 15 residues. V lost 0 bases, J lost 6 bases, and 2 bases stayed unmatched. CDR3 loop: CASSEAASGSNEQFF. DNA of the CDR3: TGTGCCAGCAGTGAAGCGGCTAGCGGGAGCAATGAGCAGTTCTTC.

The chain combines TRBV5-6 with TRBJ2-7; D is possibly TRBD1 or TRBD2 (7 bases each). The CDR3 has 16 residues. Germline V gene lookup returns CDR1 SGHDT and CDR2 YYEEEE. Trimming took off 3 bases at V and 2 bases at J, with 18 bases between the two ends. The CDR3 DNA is TGTGCCAGCAGCTGGGGGGGGGAAGGGGGCACCTACGAGCAGTACTTC. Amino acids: CASSWGGEGGTYEQYF.

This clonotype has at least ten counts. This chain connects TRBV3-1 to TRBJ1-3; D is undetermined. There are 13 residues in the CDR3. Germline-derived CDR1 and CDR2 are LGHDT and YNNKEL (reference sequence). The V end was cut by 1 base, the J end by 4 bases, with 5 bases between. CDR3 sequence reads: CASSQAAGNTIYF. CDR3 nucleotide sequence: TGTGCCAGCAGCCAAGCTGCAGGAAACACCATATATTTT.

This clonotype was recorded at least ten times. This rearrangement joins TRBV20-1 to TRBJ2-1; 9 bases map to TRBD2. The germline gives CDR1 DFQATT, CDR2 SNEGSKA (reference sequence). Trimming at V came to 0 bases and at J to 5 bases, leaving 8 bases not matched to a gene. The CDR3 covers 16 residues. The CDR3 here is CSARERRRLADNEQFF. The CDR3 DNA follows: TGCAGTGCTAGAGAGCGGCGGAGACTAGCGGACAATGAGCAGTTCTTC.

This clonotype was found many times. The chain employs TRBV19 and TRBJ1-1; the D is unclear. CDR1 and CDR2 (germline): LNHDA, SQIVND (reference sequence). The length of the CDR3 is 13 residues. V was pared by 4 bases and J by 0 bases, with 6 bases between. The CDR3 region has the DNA TGTGCCAGTAGTACAGATATGAACACTGAAGCTTTCTTT. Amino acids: CASSTDMNTEAFF.

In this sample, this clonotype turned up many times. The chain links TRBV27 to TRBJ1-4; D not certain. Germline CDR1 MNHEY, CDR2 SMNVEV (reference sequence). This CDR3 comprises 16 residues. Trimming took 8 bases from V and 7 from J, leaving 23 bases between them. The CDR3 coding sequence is TGTGCCAGCCGGAGGAGAGGTGCGGGTGATACTGAAAAACTGTTTTTT. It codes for CASRRRGAGDTEKLFF.

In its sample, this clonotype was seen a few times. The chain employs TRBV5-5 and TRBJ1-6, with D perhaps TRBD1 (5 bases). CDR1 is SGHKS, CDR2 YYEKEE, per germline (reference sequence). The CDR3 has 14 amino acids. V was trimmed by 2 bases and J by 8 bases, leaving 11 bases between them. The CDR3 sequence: CASSFWGEYSPLHF. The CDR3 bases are TGTGCCAGCAGCTTCTGGGGCGAATATTCACCCCTCCACTTT.

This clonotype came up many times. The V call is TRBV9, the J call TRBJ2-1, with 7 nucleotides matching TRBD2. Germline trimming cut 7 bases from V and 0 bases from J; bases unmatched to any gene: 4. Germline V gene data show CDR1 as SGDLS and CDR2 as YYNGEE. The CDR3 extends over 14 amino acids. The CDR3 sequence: CASSGGISYNEQFF. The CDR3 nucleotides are TGTGCCAGCTCCGGGGGGATCTCCTACAATGAGCAGTTCTTC.

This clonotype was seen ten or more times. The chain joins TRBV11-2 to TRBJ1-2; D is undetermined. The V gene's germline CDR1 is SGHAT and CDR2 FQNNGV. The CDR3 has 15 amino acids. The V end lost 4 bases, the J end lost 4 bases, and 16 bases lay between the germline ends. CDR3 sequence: CASSSDRVSSYGYTF. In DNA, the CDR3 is TGTGCCAGCAGCTCCGACCGGGTCAGTTCCTATGGCTACACCTTC.